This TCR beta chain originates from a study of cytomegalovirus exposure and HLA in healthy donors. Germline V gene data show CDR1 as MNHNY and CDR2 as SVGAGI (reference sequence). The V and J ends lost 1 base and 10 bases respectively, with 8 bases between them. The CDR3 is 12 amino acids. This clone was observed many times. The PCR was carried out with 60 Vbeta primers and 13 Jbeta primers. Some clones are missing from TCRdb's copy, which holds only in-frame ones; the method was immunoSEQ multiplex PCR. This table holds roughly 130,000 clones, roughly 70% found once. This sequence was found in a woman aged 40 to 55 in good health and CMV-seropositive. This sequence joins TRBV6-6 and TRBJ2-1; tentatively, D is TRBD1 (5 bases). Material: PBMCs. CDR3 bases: TGTGCCAGCAGTTACTTGACAGCCGAGCAGTTCTTC. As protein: CASSYLTAEQFF.